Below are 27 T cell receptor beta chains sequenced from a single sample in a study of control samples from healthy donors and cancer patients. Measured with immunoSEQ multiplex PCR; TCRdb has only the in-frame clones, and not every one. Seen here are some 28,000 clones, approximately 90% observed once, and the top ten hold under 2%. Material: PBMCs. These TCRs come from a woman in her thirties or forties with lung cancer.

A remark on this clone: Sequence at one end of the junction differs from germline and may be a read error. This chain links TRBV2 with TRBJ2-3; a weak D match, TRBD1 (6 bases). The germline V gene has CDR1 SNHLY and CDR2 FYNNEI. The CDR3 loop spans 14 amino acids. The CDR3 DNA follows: TGTGCCAGCAGCCGGGGTGTGGTGACAGGTACGCAGTATTTT. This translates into CASSRGVVTGTQYF.

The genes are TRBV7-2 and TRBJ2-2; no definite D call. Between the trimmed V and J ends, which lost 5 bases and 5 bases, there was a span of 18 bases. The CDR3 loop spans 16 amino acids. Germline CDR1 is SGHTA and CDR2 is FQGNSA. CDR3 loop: CASSPTPPIQTGELFF. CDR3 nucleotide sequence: TGTGCCAGCAGCCCCACCCCCCCGATTCAAACCGGGGAGCTGTTTTTT.

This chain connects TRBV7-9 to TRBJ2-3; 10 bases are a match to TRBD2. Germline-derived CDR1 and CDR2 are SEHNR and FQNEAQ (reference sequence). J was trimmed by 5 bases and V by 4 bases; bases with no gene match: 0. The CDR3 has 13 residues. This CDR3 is CASSSSGGDTQYF. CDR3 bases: TGTGCCAGCAGCTCTAGCGGGGGAGATACGCAGTATTTT.

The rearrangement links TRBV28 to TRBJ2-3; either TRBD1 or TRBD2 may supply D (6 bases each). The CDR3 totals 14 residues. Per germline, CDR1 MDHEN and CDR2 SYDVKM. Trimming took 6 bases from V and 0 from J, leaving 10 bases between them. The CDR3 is CASRGGPSTDTQYF. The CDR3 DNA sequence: TGTGCCAGCAGGGGGGGCCCTAGCACAGATACGCAGTATTTT.

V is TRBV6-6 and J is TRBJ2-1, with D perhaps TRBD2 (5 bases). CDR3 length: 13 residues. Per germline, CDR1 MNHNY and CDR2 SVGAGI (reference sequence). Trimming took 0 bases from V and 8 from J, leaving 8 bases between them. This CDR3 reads CASSYSERDEQFF. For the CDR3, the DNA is TGTGCCAGCAGTTACTCGGAGAGGGATGAGCAGTTCTTC.

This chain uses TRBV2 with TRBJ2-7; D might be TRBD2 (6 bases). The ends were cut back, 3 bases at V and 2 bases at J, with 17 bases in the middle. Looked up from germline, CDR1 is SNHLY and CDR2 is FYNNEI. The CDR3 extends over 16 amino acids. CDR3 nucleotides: TGTGCCAGCAGTGAGGATGCGGCGGGGAACCCCTACGAGCAGTACTTC. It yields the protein CASSEDAAGNPYEQYF.

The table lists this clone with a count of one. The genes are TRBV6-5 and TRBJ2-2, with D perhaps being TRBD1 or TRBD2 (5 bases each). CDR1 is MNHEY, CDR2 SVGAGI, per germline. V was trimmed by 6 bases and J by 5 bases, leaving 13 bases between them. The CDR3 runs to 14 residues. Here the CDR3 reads CASRRFGGTGELFF. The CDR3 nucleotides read TGTGCCAGCAGACGGTTTGGGGGAACCGGGGAGCTGTTTTTT.

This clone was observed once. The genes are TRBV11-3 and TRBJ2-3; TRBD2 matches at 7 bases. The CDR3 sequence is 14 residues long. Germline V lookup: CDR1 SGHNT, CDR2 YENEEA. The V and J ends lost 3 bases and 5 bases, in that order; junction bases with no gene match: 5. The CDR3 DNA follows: TGTGCCAGCAGCTTTGGACTAGAGGGAGATACGCAGTATTTT. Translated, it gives CASSFGLEGDTQYF. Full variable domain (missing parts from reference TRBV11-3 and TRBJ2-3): EAGVVQSPRYKIIEKKQPVAFWCNPISGHNTLYWYLQNLGQGPELLIRYENEEAVDDSQLPKDRFSAERLKGVDSTLKIQPAELGDSAVYLCASSFGLEGDTQYFGPGTRLTVL.

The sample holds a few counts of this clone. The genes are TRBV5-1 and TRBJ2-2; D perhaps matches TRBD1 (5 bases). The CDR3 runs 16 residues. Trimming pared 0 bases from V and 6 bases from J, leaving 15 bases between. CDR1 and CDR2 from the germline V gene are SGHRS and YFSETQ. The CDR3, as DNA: TGCGCCAGCAGCTTGGGTTTGGCAGGGAAGGCCGGGGAGCTGTTTTTT. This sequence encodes CASSLGLAGKAGELFF.

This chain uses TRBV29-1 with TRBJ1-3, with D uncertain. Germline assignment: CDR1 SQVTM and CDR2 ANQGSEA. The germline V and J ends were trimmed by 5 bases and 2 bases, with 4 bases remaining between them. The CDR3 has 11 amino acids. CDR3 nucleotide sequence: TGCAGCGTTTCAACTGGAAACACCATATATTTT. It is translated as CSVSTGNTIYF.

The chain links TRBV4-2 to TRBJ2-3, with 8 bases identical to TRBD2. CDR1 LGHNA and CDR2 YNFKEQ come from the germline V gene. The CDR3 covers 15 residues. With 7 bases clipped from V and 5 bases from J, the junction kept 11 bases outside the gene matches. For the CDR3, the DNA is TGTGCCAGCACCCCATGGGGGCGGGGGGTAGATACGCAGTATTTT. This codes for CASTPWGRGVDTQYF.

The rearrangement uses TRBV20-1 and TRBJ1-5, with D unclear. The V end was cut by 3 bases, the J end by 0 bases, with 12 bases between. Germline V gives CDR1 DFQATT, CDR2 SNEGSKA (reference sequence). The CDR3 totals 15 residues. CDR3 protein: CSASLAHYSNQPQHF. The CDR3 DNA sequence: TGCAGTGCTAGTCTTGCACATTATAGCAATCAGCCCCAGCATTTT.

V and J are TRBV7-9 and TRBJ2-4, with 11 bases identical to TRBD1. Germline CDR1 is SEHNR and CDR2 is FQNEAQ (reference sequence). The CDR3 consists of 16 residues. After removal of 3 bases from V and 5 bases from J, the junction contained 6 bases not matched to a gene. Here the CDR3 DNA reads TGTGCCAGCAGCTTTCCACGGACAGGGGGCGAAAACATTCAGTACTTC. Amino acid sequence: CASSFPRTGGENIQYF. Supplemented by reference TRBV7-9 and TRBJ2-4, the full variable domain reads DTGVSQNPRHKITKRGQNVTFRCDPISEHNRLYWYRQTLGQGPEFLTYFQNEAQLEKSRLLSDRFSAERPKGSFSTLEIQRTEQGDSAMYLCASSFPRTGGENIQYFGAGTRLSVL.

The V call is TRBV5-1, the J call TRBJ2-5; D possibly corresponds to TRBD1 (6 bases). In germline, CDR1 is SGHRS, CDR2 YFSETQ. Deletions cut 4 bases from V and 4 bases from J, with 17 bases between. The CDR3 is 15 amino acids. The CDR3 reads CASSPPNRDGETQYF. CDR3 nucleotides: TGCGCCAGCAGCCCACCAAACAGGGACGGAGAGACCCAGTACTTC.

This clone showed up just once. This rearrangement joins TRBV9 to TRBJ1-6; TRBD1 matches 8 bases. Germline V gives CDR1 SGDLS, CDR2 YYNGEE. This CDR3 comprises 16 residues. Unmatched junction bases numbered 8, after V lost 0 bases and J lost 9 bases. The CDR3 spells CASSVGGTGRSSPLHF. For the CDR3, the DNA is TGTGCCAGCAGCGTAGGGGGGACAGGTCGGAGTTCACCCCTCCACTTT. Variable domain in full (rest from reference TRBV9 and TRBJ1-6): DSGVTQTPKHLITATGQRVTLRCSPRSGDLSVYWYQQSLDQGLQFLIQYYNGEERAKGNILERFSAQQFPDLHSELNLSSLELGDSALYFCASSVGGTGRSSPLHFGNGTRLTVT.

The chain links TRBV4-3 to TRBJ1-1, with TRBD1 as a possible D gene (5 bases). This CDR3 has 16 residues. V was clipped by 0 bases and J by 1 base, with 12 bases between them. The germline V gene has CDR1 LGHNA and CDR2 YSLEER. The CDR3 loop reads CASSQEGLEWNTEAFF. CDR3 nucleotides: TGCGCCAGCAGCCAAGAGGGACTAGAGTGGAACACTGAAGCTTTCTTT.

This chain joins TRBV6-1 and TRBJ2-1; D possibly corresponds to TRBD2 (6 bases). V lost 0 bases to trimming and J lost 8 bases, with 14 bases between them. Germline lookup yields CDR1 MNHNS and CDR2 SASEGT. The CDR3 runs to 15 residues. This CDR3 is CASSEAAGLIDEQFF. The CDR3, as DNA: TGTGCCAGCAGTGAAGCAGCGGGTCTGATCGATGAGCAGTTCTTC.

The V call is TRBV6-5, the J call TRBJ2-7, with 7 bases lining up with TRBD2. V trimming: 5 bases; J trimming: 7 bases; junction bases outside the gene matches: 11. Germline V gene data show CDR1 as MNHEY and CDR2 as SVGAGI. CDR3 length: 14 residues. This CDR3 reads CASSIGTRGREQYF. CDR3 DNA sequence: TGTGCCAGCAGTATCGGGACCCGCGGGAGAGAGCAGTACTTC.

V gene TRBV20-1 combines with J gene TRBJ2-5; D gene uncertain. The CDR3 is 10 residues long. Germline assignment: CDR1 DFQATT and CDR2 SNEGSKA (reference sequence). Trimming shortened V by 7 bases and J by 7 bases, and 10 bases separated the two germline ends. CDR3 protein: CSVQTGTQYF. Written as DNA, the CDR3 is TGCAGTGTCCAGACGGGGACCCAGTACTTC.

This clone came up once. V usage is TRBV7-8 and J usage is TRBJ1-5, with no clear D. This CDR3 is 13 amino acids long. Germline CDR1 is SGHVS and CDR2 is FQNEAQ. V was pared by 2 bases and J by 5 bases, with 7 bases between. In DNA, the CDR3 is TGTGCCAGCAGCTTATATAAGGATCAGCCCCAGCATTTT. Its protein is CASSLYKDQPQHF.

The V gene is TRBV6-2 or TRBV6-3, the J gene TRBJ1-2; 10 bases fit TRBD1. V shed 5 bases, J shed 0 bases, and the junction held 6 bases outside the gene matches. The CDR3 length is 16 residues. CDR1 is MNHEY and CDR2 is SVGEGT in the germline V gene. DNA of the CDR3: TGTGCCAGCAGTGACAGGGGGCGAGACTCTAACTATGGCTACACCTTC. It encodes CASSDRGRDSNYGYTF.

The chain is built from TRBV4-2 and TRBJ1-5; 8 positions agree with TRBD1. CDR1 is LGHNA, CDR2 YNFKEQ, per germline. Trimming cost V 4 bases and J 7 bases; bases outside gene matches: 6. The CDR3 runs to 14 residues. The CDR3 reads CASSLGQGGQPQHF. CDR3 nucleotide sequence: TGTGCCAGCAGCCTCGGACAGGGTGGACAGCCCCAGCATTTT.

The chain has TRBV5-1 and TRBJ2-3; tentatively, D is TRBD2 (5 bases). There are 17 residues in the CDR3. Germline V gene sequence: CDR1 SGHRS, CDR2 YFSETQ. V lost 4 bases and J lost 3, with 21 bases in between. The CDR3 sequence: CASSPTLGASGTDTQYF. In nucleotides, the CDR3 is TGCGCCAGCAGCCCCACCCTGGGAGCGTCGGGGACAGATACGCAGTATTTT.

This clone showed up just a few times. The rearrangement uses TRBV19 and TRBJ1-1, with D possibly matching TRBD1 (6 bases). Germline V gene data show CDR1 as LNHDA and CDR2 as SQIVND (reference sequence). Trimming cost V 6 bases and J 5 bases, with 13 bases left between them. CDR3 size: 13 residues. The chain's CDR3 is CASSLQRGTEAFF. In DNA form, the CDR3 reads TGTGCCAGTAGCCTCCAGAGGGGGACTGAAGCTTTCTTT.

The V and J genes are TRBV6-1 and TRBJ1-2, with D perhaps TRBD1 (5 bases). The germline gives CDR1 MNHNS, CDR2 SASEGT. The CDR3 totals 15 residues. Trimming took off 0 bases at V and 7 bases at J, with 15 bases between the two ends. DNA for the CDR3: TGTGCCAGCAGTGAAGCGGGGGTCGGAGGACCTGGCTACACCTTC. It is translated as CASSEAGVGGPGYTF.

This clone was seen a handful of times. For the CDR3, the DNA is TGCAGTACACTAGAGAAGGAGACCCAGTACTTC. It is translated as CSTLEKETQYF. The chain joins TRBV20-1 to TRBJ2-5, with D perhaps matching TRBD2 (5 bases). The CDR3 spans 11 residues. Germline CDR1 DFQATT, CDR2 SNEGSKA (reference sequence). The V end lost 8 bases, the J end lost 5 bases, and 12 bases lay between the germline ends.

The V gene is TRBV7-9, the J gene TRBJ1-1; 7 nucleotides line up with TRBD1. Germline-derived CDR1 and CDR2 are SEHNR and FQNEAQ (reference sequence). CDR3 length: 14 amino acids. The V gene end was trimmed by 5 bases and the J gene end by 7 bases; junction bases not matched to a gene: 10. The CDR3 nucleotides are TGTGCCAGCAGCCAGACAAGGGGACAGATTGAAGCTTTCTTT. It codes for CASSQTRGQIEAFF.